In its sample, the clone carrying this T cell receptor (beta chain) was seen a few times. This sample stems from a study of beta chain features in type 1 diabetes. CDR1 SGHRS and CDR2 YFSETQ come from the germline V gene. The CDR3 runs to 15 residues. Trimming at V came to 3 bases and at J to 7 bases, leaving 7 bases not matched to a gene. cDNA synthesis used the whole RNA isolate, giving expressed TCRB sequences. The method was immunoSEQ multiplex PCR; TCRdb's version includes in-frame clones alone and lacks a portion of them. The sample lists about 360,000 clones, around an eighth occurring once. The TCR was taken from a man between 18 and 29 years old in good health. The chain recombines TRBV5-1 with TRBJ2-1; TRBD2 matches 10 bases. Input material: naive CD4+ T cells from blood. The CDR3 coding sequence is TGCGCCAGCAGCTATCCTAGCGGGAGTTTGAATGAGCAGTTCTTC. It specifies CASSYPSGSLNEQFF.